This record covers a single T cell receptor beta chain. This clonotype is assessed as medium-sized (0.01 to 0.1%). Its antigen is still unknown. The sample holds no much larger clone one base away, and base qualities are not on file. Genomic DNA extracted from blood was used in amounts of roughly 220-500 ng for amplification of TRB repertoires. The data were obtained in a study of T and B cells in COVID-19 patients (TCRdb year 2020). Regarding the study in general: In this study, adaptive immunity was profiled in COVID-19 patients who either had active infection or had recovered, using TRB and IGH repertoire sequencing of peripheral blood. Critical illness requiring mechanical ventilation or ECMO was present in three fifths of the roughly 20 patients in the active-infection cohort. As many as 9 follow-up blood samples were taken per patient, and some of the samples covered different disease stages within the same individual. A recovered cohort included 19 patients who provided approximately 20 samples, and most of these patients had mild to moderate COVID-19 treated on an outpatient basis. For the repertoire analyses, the comparison was an age-matched reference group of about 36 healthy donors who were negative for COVID-19 antibodies. Over 7.5 million TCR sequences were analysed in a TCR and BCR sequence repository that covered approximately 40 patients and 65 to 75 time points. Two patients were included in both the recovered and active cohorts because samples were available from active disease and after recovery. The recovered cohort had a median age of about 30 years, compared with approximately 63 years in the active-infection cohort. Comorbidities linked to unfavorable COVID-19 outcome were present in about 90% of the roughly 20 patients in the active-infection cohort. The study at large found these results: The reported TCR clusters were said to need prospective validation before any clinical use. In patients with COVID-19, the usage of TRBV/TRBJ genes was reported to be strongly skewed. The recovered cohort had approximately 2,500 exclusive TCR clusters, including under 40 low-pGen clusters. Few blood samples were available from mildly ill patients while symptoms were present, and early samples from severe cases were likewise scarce. Specific T cell subsets (CD4+/Treg/CD8+) and sorted SARS-CoV-2-responsive or tetramer+ T cells had not yet been sequenced, with those experiments still ongoing. During active COVID-19 the TRB repertoires were highly clonal, but at recovery diversity and richness rose above the levels seen in healthy donors. The cohort was judged too small for assessing how HLA contributes to COVID-19 susceptibility or severity.

The CDR3 measures 11 amino acids from cysteine to phenylalanine. Only the CDR3 part of the read is kept: 33 bases, read in frame from the first base. CDR1 SQVTM and CDR2 ANQGSEA are derived from the germline V gene. V is cut by 3 bases and J by 10 bases, and the space between the germline ends is 10 bases. The run used an Illumina MiSeq. Multiplex PCR with BIOMED2 TRB-A/B primer pools was used to amplify the TRB rearrangements. Two consecutive PCRs added Illumina-compatible adapters and 7-nucleotide sample barcodes to the amplicons. Phusion HS II polymerase was used for all library PCRs. The amplicons were purified from gel with the NucleoSpin Gel and PCR Clean-up kit, measured on Qubit, and then pooled at approximately 3.8 nM. Amplicon pool quality was checked on an Agilent 2100 Bioanalyzer before Illumina next-generation sequencing. Concerning the study's data processing: TRB rearrangements were annotated with MiXCR 3.0.8 using the default MiXCR reference library. Non-productive reads and sequences with fewer than 2 reads were excluded, and each unique CDR3 nucleotide sequence counted as one clone. R 3.5.1 was used to calculate clonality, diversity, richness and V-J gene usage. GLIPH2 was used to cluster TCRs by CDR3 similarity, and OLGA was used to calculate generation probabilities. GLIPH2 clusters were kept only when the clusters contained at least four unique TCR clonotypes present in at least three individuals. TCRdb reprocessed the public reads (quality trimming at Q25 with fastp, clone calling with MiXCR) and kept in-frame beta chains. CDR3 protein sequences are deduplicated, and each keeps its most common genes and DNA. Here the V and J calls rest on TCRdb's processing, not on the authors' analysis. The sample has 15,000 or so distinct CDR3 sequences on record, around a quarter of them singletons. Together, the top ten hold more than 2.5% of the sample.

The TCR originated in a human donor who had recovered from COVID-19. The receptor chain draws on TRBV29-1 and TRBJ1-3, with no reliable assignment of the D segment. The material sequenced was blood. The CDR3 protein: CSVDREKTIYF. The sequence in DNA is TGCAGCGTTGATCGGGAAAAGACCATATATTTT. Extended through the reference TRBV29-1 and TRBJ1-3 proteins, this CDR3 yields the full variable domain: SAVISQKPSRDICQRGTSLTIQCQVDSQVTMMFWYRQQPGQSLTLIATANQGSEATYESGFVIDKFPISRPNLTFSTLTVSNMSPEDSSIYLCSVDREKTIYFGEGSWLTVV.